This is a list of T cell receptor beta chains from one sample in a study of Graves' ophthalmopathy and Graves' hyperthyroidism. Using its own MiXCR run on the multiplex PCR reads, TCRdb lists one record per CDR3 protein. Counted here are about 1.1 million distinct CDR3 sequences, 35% to 40% occurring once; the ten biggest clones make up around 10%. The source material was peripheral blood or thyroid tissue (not recorded which). The receptors shown here come from an adult man with Graves' hyperthyroidism. CDR3s include the opening cysteine and the closing phenylalanine or tryptophan. The order of the fields is CDR3 length, J gene, D gene, V gene, clone size, CDR3 protein, CDR3 DNA. The D gene is left open where the match is weak. The size entry is marked missing in some rows and otherwise reads once, few, many or a size class.

>12|TRBJ2-5|.|TRBV2|many
CASSWTEETQYF
TGTGCCAGCAGTTGGACAGAAGAGACCCAGTACTTC
>13|TRBJ1-6|.|TRBV6-1|.
CASSEEANSPLHF
TGTGCCAGCAGTGAAGAGGCTAATTCACCCCTCCACTTT
>16|TRBJ2-6|.|TRBV15|.
CATSRDRAKLWLHLRF
.
>15|TRBJ1-4|.|TRBV20-1|.
CSASEEAVTNEKLFF
TGCAGTGCTAGTGAGGAGGCGGTAACTAATGAAAAACTGTTTTTT
>14|TRBJ2-6|.|TRBV24-1|.
CATSDRNGANVLTF
TGTGCCACCAGTGACCGCAATGGGGCCAACGTCCTGACTTTC
>12|TRBJ2-2|TRBD1|TRBV2|many
CAGQANTGELFF
TGTGCCGGACAGGCGAACACCGGGGAGCTGTTTTTT
>16|TRBJ2-5|TRBD2|TRBV20-1|few
CSARGLAGGGGETQYF
TGCAGTGCTAGAGGGCTAGCGGGAGGGGGTGGTGAGACCCAGTACTTC
>11|TRBJ2-7|.|TRBV27|many
CASSNTYEQYF
TGTGCCAGCAGCAACACCTACGAGCAGTACTTC
>15|TRBJ1-4|.|TRBV10-2|.
CASSEGQGRREKLFF
TGCGCCAGCAGTGAAGGTCAGGGGCGCCGGGAAAAACTGTTTTTT
>12|TRBJ1-2|.|TRBV7-9|many
CASGEDNYGYTF
TGTGCCAGCGGAGAAGATAACTATGGCTACACCTTC
>14|TRBJ1-5|TRBD1|TRBV6-2/TRBV6-3|many
CASSYEQGNQPQHF
TGTGCCAGCAGTTACGAACAGGGGAATCAGCCCCAGCATTTT
>10|TRBJ2-7|.|TRBV11-2|once
CASSRSEWGF
TGTGCCAGCAGCCGTTCGGAGTGGGGGTTC
>14|TRBJ1-5|.|TRBV19|few
CASSITGPLGTQHF
TGTGCCAGTAGTATAACAGGACCCCTGGGGACCCAGCATTTT
>13|TRBJ2-7|.|TRBV7-9|.
CASSPNVGDEQYF
TGTGCCAGCAGCCCAAACGTCGGGGACGAGCAGTACTTC
>15|TRBJ1-5|TRBD1|TRBV25-1|.
CASSKTGGHNQPQHF
TGTGCCAGCAGTAAGACAGGGGGGCACAATCAGCCCCAGCATTTT
>14|TRBJ1-1|.|TRBV7-2|many
CASSLGSENTEAFF
TGTGCCAGCAGCTTAGGGTCGGAGAACACTGAAGCTTTCTTT
>14|TRBJ2-7|TRBD2|TRBV7-2|many
CASSLDAGVYEQYF
TGTGCCAGCAGCTTAGATGCGGGAGTCTACGAGCAGTACTTC
>12|TRBJ2-7|.|TRBV7-9|many
CASSFFPYEQYF
TGTGCCAGCAGCTTTTTCCCCTACGAGCAGTACTTC